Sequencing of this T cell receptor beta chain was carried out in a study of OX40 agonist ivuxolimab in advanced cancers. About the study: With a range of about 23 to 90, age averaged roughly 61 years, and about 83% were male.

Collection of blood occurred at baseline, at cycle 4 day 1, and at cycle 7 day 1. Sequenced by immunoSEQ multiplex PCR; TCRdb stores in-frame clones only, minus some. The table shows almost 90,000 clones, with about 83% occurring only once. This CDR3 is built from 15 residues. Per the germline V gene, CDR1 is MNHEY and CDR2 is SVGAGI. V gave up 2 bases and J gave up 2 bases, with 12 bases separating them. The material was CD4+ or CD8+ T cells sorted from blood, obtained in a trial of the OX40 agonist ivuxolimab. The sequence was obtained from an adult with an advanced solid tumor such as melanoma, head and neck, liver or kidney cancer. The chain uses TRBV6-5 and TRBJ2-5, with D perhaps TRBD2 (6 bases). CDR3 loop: CASSYSLALQETQYF. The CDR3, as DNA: TGTGCCAGCAGTTACAGTCTAGCGTTGCAAGAGACCCAGTACTTC.